The entry below describes one T cell receptor (beta chain). Its target antigen remains unknown. Base qualities are not at hand, and no much larger clone is one base apart. The entry originates in a study of shared clonotypes between healthy human individuals (TCRdb year 2020). Broadly, across the study: A few men and a couple of women, aged 18 to 49 years, made up the cohort. For each donor, CD4 naive and CD4 memory were each run on three plates, CD8 naive on two plates, and CD8 memory on one plate. To estimate repertoire size and how much clonotypes are shared between individuals, the study performed deep sequencing of blood TCR repertoires from roughly five healthy adults. To increase sequencing depth and limit assay-specific biases, TCR repertoire library preparation and sequencing were carried out by different laboratories using diverse techniques. Per donor, leukapheresis produced somewhere between about 0.9 and 9.5 billion PBMCs. Study-level results and caveats: Larger estimated clonotype richness was generally found for naive subsets than for memory subsets. The small number of donors limited the genetic and exposure-history diversity represented. Compared with non-shared clonotypes, clonotypes shared by all four sorted-subset donors had higher generation probabilities. Even with the large sequencing depth, rarefaction of the sorted-subset datasets indicated that sequencing was incomplete. Approximately 5% of naive CD4, 3.5% of naive CD8, roughly 2.4% of memory CD4, and about 0.4% of memory CD8 clonotypes were shared across several donors. Sampling was restricted to blood, and TCR repertoires in tissues likely differ from the TCR repertoires found in blood. Pairwise subsampling led to the expectation that sequencing depth would affect the degree of clonotype sharing among donors.

Using the deep immunoSEQ assay, TCR CDR3 regions were amplified from genomic DNA by multiplex PCR. For each cell subset, the extracted genomic DNA was distributed evenly across all wells of several immunoSEQ 96-well plates, and each plate served as one replicate. Each replicate PCR for sorted subsets received about 210 ng genomic DNA, equal to some 32,000 T cell genomes. Purified libraries were measured with a Qubit 3.0 fluorometer, size-checked on a Bioanalyzer 2100, and measured again with the KAPA Library Quantification kit. A separate single-read 150-cycle Illumina NextSeq 550 flow cell was used to sequence each immunoSEQ 96-well plate. The paper's processing steps were these. Because only junctional sequences without quality scores were contained in the immunoSEQ output, filtering matching that applied to full-length reads could not be performed. Sequences were annotated with PyIR, a Python wrapper for IgBLAST v1.9, and V/J genes and CDR3 were assigned using IMGT germline references. Reads with weak V/J assignments (E-value above 1e-6), missing CDR3, stop codons, out-of-frame junctions, or ambiguous translated residues were removed. V3J clonotypes were defined as sequences sharing an identical inferred V gene, J gene, and CDR3 amino acid sequence. To compute the percentage overlap between repertoires, the number of shared unique clonotypes was divided by the size of the smaller repertoire. Repertoire richness was assessed with RTK rarefaction, the Chao1 estimator, and Recon v2.1 estimates of unobserved clonotypes. For all TCRbeta clonotypes obtained by the gDNA method from a few donors, generation probabilities were computed with OLGA. In its TCRdb copy, this immuneACCESS table keeps in-frame sequences only and misses some clones. Where compared with another copy, unresolved V genes explain less than half of these, and the others have no known cause. V and J calls and clone size are as listed in that table; D and trimming were resolved from the DNA. The sample has roughly 2.5 million clones on record, more than 90% of them singletons. The leading ten clones occupy roughly 0.13% of the sample.

The donors were healthy, HIV-negative adults who had no recently reported acute infections or vaccinations. All donors were Caucasian adults living in Nashville, Tennessee, USA. CD4+ T cells were enriched through magnetic negative selection, after which naive cells were positively selected on CD45RA and the remaining negative fraction served as the memory subset. Blood was collected by leukapheresis, and PBMCs were isolated by Ficoll-Histopaque density gradient centrifugation and then cryopreserved in liquid nitrogen vapor phase. Analytical flow cytometry was used to check the purity and quantity of every magnetically sorted T cell population. From each sorted fraction, genomic DNA was isolated and quantified by UV absorbance on a Nanodrop 2000c. The clonotype originates from a man aged 18 to 35 in good health. Sample: naive CD4+ T cells sorted from blood. Interpreted using the paper, the cell subset or site label stands for: CD45RA+ positively selected.

The CDR3 here reads CASSLPWTGSSYNSPLHF. The DNA is as follows: TGTGCCAGCAGCTTACCCTGGACAGGGAGCTCCTATAATTCACCCCTCCACTTT. The chain joins TRBV7-9 to TRBJ1-6, and TRBD1 aligns with 8 junction nucleotides. Its CDR3 holds 18 amino acids, cysteine through phenylalanine. The kept DNA is CDR3 alone, 54 bases in frame from the first base. V loses 2 bases at its end and J loses 0 bases; junction bases beyond the gene matches: 6. CDR1 and CDR2 are read off the germline V gene (reference sequence) as SEHNR and FQNEAQ.